These 5 T cell receptor beta chains share one sample of origin, sequenced in a study of T cell clones after liver transplantation (dated by TCRdb to about 2019). Libraries were built with the immunoSEQ multiplex PCR assay. Sourced from immuneACCESS, this table was stored by TCRdb with only in-frame sequences that have V and J called. A share of the clones is absent; for the studies checked, an unresolved V gene accounts for under half, and the remainder has no known explanation. A total of some 45,000 clones appear in this sample, about 86% of them only once. The ten largest clones represent 2% to 2.5% of the sample. The input for sequencing was CD4+ T cells from blood, taken 24 months after liver transplant. These TCRs come from a human patient who received a liver transplant. After a transplant, not all T cells may be the patient's own; some may come from the graft donor.

The chain links TRBV5-4 to TRBJ2-1; a weak D match, TRBD1 (5 bases). V lost 2 bases to trimming and J lost 10 bases, with 10 bases between them. The CDR3 is 12 residues long. Germline CDR1 is SGHNT and CDR2 is YYREEE (reference sequence). The DNA for the CDR3 is TGTGCCAGCAGCTTTCAGGGCCGGGAGCAGTTCTTC. Translation gives CASSFQGREQFF.

This clone occurred once. Mismatch with germline at one junction end may stem from a read error. The chain combines TRBV6-1 with TRBJ2-5; 10 nucleotides line up with TRBD1. Germline CDR1 and CDR2: MNHNS and SASEGT. This CDR3 has 15 amino acids. The CDR3 DNA sequence: TGTGCCAGCATTTGGGCCGGGACAGGGGAAGAGACCCAGCACTTC. This encodes CASIWAGTGEETQHF.

This rearrangement joins TRBV5-4 to TRBJ2-6; the D gene is possibly TRBD1 (6 bases). The CDR3 has 17 residues. The V end lost 1 base, the J end lost 2 bases, and 13 bases lay between the germline ends. Germline CDR1 is SGHNT and CDR2 is YYREEE (reference sequence). CDR3 sequence (DNA): TGTGCCAGCAGCTTGAATTCAGGGGTGGCTGGGGCCAACGTCCTGACTTTC. As protein: CASSLNSGVAGANVLTF.

This clone was seen once. This chain links TRBV5-4 with TRBJ1-2, with D possibly matching TRBD1 (5 bases). The V end was cut by 4 bases, the J end by 4 bases, with 17 bases between. The germline CDR1 and CDR2 sequences are SGHNT and YYREEE (reference sequence). This CDR3 has 15 amino acids. The DNA of the CDR3 is TGTGCCAGCAGCCATGGGACTTGGGGGGGCTATGGCTACACCTTC. It encodes CASSHGTWGGYGYTF.

This clone came up a few times. This chain uses TRBV28 with TRBJ1-4; TRBD1 aligns across 10 bases. V was clipped by 8 bases and J by 14 bases; unmatched bases: 14. The CDR3 covers 14 residues. Germline V gene data show CDR1 as MDHEN and CDR2 as SYDVKM. The CDR3 bases are TGTGCCAGCGCGACAGGGGGCGCTTTTTTTTTGCTGTTTTTT. It codes for CASATGGAFFLLFF.